This T cell receptor (beta chain) was sequenced for a study of blood T cell repertoires in COVID-19. Study overall: COVID-19 samples collected from the United States, Italy and Spain covered acute and convalescent phases. In each case, the material was cDNA or gDNA derived from T cells, B-cell-depleted T cells, or PBMCs.

The CDR3 sequence is 13 residues long. The germline V gene has CDR1 SEHNR and CDR2 FQNEAQ (reference sequence). V was cut by 4 bases and J by 5 bases, with 12 bases left in between. Original data processing: Estimation of nucleated cell counts relied on the amplification of reference gene primers. TCRdb's copy holds only in-frame clones and misses some; the assay was immunoSEQ multiplex PCR. V and J calls and clone size are given by that table; D and trimming were obtained from the DNA. The table includes 50,000 to 60,000 clones, roughly four fifths detected once. The chain links TRBV7-9 to TRBJ2-7; D unclear. The TCR originated in a man aged 70 or older with active COVID-19. The source material was peripheral blood. CDR3 DNA sequence: TGTGCCAGCAGCTCCCTAGTCCCGAACGAGCAGTACTTC. Its translation is CASSSLVPNEQYF.